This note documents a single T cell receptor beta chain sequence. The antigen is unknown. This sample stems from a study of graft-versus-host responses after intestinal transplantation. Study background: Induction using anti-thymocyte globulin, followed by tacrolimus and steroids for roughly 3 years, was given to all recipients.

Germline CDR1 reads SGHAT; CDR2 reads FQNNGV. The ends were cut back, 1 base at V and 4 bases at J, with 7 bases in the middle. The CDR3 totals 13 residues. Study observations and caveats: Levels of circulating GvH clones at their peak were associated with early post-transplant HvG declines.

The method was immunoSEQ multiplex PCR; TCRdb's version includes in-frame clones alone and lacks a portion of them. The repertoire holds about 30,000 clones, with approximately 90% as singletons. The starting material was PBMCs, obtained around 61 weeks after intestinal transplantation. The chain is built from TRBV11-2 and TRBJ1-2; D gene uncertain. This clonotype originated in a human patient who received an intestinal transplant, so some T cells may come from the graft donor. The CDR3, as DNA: TGTGCCAGCAGCTTAGGAGGTTTCTATGGCTACACCTTC. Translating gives CASSLGGFYGYTF.